The text below deals with one TCR beta chain. Its antigen is undetermined. This CDR3 is 16 amino acids long. The V gene's germline CDR1 is SEHNR and CDR2 FQNEAQ (reference sequence). V gave up 4 bases and J gave up 8 bases; unmatched junction bases: 14. This table comes from immunoSEQ multiplex PCR, and its TCRdb copy is limited to in-frame clones, with some not included. The sample shows tens of thousands of clones, 90% to 95% of them seen only once. This entry is derived from a study of OX40 agonist ivuxolimab in advanced cancers. Study-level findings and limits: Certain nonresponding patients likewise had low normalized T-cell clonal expansion.

The receptor's source is an adult with an advanced solid tumor such as melanoma, head and neck, liver or kidney cancer. The starting material was CD4+ or CD8+ T cells sorted from blood, obtained in a trial of the OX40 agonist ivuxolimab. The V and J genes are TRBV7-9 and TRBJ2-1, with TRBD2 identical over 7 bases. The CDR3 is CASSSPLGGVVDEQFF. The CDR3 nucleotides read TGTGCCAGCAGCTCCCCCCTTGGGGGGGTTGTGGATGAGCAGTTCTTC.